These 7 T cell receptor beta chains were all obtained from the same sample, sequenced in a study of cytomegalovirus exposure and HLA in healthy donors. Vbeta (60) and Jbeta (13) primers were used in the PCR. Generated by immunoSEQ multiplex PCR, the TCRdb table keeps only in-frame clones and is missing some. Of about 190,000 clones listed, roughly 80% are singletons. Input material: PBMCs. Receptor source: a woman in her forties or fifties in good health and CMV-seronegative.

CDR3 in DNA: TGTGCCAGCAGCCCGCAGGGAACCGGCACAGATACGCAGTATTTT. Translating it yields CASSPQGTGTDTQYF. The chain recombines TRBV7-2 with TRBJ2-3; a weak D match, TRBD1 (5 bases). This CDR3 region has 15 residues. V shed 5 bases and J shed 1 base, with 13 bases lying between them. Per germline, CDR1 SGHTA and CDR2 FQGNSA.

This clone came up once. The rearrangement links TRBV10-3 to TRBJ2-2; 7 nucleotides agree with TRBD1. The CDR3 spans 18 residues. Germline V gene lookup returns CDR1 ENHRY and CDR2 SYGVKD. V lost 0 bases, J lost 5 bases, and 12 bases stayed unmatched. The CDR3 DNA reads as TGTGCCATCAGTGAGTCGAACGACAGGGAATTCTGGACCGGGGAGCTGTTTTTT. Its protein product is CAISESNDREFWTGELFF.

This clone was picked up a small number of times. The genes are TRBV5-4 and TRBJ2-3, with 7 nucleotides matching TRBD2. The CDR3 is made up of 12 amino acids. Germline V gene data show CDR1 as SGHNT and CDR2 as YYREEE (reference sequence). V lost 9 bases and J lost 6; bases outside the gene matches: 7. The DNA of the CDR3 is TGTGCCACGACTAGCTCACGGGATACGCAGTATTTT. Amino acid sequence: CATTSSRDTQYF.

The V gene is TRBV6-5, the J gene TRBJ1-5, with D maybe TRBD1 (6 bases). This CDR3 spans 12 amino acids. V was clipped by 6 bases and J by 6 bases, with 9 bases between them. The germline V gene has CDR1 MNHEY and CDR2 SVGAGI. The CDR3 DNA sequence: TGTGCCAGCAGAACAGGGAGTCAGCCCCAGCATTTT. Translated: CASRTGSQPQHF.

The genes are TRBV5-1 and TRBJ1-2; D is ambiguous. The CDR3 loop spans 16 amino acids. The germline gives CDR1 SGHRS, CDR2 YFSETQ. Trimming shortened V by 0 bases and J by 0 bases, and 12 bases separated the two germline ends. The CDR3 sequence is CASSLVPDISNYGYTF. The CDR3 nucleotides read TGCGCCAGCAGCTTGGTGCCAGATATATCTAACTATGGCTACACCTTC.

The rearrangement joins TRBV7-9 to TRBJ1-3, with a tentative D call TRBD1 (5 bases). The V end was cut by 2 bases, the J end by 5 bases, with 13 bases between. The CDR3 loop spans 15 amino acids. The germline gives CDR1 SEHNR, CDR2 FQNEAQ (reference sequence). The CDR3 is CASSLLGEVRNTIYF. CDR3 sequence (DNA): TGTGCCAGCAGCTTATTAGGGGAAGTCAGAAACACCATATATTTT.

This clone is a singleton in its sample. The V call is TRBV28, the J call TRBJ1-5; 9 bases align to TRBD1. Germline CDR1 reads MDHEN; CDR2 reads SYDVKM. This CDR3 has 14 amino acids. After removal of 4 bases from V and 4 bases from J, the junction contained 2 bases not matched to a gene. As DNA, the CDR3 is TGTGCCAGCAGTTCCGGACAGGGGAATCAGCCCCAGCATTTT. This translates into CASSSGQGNQPQHF.